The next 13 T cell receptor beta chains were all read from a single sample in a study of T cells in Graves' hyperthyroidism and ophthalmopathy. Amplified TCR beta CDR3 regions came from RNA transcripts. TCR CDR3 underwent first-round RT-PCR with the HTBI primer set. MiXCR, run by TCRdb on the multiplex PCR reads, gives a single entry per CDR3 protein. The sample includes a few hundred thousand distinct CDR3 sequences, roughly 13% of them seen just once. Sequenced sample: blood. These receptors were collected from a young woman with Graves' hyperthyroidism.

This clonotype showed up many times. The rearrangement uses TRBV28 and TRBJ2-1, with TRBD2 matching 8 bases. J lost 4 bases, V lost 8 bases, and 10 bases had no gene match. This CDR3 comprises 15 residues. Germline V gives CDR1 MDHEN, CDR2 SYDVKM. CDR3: CASRSVAGLYNEQFF. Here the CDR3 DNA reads TGTGCCAGCCGTTCCGTAGCGGGATTGTACAATGAGCAGTTCTTC.

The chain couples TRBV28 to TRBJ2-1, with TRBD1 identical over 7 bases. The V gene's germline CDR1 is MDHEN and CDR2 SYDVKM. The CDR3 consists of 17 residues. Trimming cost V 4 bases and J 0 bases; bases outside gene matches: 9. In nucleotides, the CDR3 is TGTGCCAGCAGTTCCTCGTCCGACAGGGCCTCCTACAATGAGCAGTTCTTC. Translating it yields CASSSSSDRASYNEQFF.

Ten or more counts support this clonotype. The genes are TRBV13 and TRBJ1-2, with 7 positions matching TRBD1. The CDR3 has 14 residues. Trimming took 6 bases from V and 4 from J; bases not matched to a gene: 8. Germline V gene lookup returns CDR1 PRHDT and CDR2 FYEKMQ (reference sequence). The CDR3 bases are TGTGCCAGCAGTGCCGGGACAGAAACCTATGGCTACACCTTC. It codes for CASSAGTETYGYTF.

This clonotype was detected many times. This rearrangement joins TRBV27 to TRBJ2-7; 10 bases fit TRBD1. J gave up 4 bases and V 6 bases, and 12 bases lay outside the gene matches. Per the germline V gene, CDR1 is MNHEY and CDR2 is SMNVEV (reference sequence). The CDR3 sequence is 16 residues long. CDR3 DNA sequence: TGTGCCAGCAGAGCCCTAGACGGGACAGGGGCGTACGAGCAGTACTTC. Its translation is CASRALDGTGAYEQYF.

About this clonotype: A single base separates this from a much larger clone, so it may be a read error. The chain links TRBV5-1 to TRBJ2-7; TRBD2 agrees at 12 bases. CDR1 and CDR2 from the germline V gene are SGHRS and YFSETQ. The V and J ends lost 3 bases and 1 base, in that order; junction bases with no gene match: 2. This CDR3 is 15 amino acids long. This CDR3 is CASSSGLAGSYEQYF. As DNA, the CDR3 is TGCGCCAGCAGCTCGGGACTAGCGGGTTCCTACGAGCAGTACTTC. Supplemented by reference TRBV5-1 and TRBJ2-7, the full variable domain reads KAGVTQTPRYLIKTRGQQVTLSCSPISGHRSVSWYQQTPGQGLQFLFEYFSETQRNKGNFPGRFSGRQFSNSRSEMNVSTLELGDSALYLCASSSGLAGSYEQYFGPGTRLTVT.

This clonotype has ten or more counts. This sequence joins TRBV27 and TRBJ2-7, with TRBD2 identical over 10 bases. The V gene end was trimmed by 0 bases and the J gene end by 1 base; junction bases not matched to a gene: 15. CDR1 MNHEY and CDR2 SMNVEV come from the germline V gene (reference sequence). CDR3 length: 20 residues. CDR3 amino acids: CASSLSFFPLLAGGSYEQYF. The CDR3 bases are TGTGCCAGCAGTTTATCCTTTTTTCCGTTATTAGCGGGAGGTTCCTACGAGCAGTACTTC.

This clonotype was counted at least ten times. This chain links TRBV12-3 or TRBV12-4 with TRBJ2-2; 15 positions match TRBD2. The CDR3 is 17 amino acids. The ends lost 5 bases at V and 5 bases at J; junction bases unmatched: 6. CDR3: CASSPGTSGRTTGELFF. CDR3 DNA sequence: TGTGCCAGCAGTCCGGGGACTAGCGGGAGGACGACCGGGGAGCTGTTTTTT.

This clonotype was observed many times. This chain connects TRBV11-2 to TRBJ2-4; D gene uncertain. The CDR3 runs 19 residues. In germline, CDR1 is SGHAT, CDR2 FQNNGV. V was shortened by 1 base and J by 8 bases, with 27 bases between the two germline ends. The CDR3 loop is CASSLGLLLVGNPEDIQYF. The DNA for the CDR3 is TGTGCCAGCAGCTTAGGCCTCCTTCTGGTGGGAAACCCCGAGGACATTCAGTACTTC.

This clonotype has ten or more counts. The CDR3 spells CASSPLAGDREQYF. DNA of the CDR3: TGTGCCAGCAGTCCCCTAGCGGGAGACCGGGAGCAGTACTTC. The gene calls are TRBV28 and TRBJ2-7; 10 bases are a match to TRBD2. Per germline, CDR1 MDHEN and CDR2 SYDVKM. CDR3 length: 14 amino acids. Germline trimming cut 5 bases from V and 7 bases from J; bases unmatched to any gene: 8.

Here the CDR3 DNA reads TGCGCCAGCAGCTCTCGTCACATCATCGATGGCTATGGCTACACCTTC. Amino acids: CASSSRHIIDGYGYTF. The chain is built from TRBV4-1 and TRBJ1-2; D is ambiguous. This CDR3 has 16 amino acids. V shed 5 bases and J shed 4 bases, with 20 bases lying between them. Germline CDR1 MGHRA, CDR2 YSYEKL.

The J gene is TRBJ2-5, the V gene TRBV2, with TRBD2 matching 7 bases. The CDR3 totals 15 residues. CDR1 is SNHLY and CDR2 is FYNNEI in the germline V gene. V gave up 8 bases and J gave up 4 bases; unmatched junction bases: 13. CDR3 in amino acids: CASGPGSGGGETQYF. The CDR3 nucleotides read TGTGCCAGCGGGCCGGGGTCGGGAGGTGGAGAGACCCAGTACTTC.

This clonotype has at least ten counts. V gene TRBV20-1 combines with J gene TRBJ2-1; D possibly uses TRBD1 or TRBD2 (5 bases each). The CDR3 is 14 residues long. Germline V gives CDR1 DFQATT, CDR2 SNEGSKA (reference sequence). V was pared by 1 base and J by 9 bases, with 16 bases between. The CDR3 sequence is CSARVYTGAGEQFF. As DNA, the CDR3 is TGCAGTGCTAGAGTGTATACTGGGGCGGGTGAGCAGTTCTTC.

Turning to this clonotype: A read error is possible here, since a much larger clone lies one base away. CDR3 amino acids: CSAAGRNTVYF. Written as DNA, the CDR3 is TGCAGTGCTGCCGGAAGAAACACCGTATATTTT. V and J are TRBV20-1 and TRBJ1-3, with D uncertain. Germline values: CDR1 DFQATT, CDR2 SNEGSKA (reference sequence). The CDR3 totals 11 residues.